This passage covers 10 T cell receptor beta chains from one sample sequenced in a study of chemoradiotherapy in HPV16-positive cancers. This table comes from immunoSEQ multiplex PCR, and its TCRdb copy is limited to in-frame clones, with some not included. Among 4,200 or so clones, approximately 84% were seen once, and the ten largest hold roughly 18%. The sequencing used tumor tissue, collected from a patient who underwent chemoradiotherapy. The source is a human donor with HPV-associated anogenital cancer.

The chain combines TRBV2 with TRBJ2-7; no reliable D call. The CDR3 is 13 amino acids. V was shortened by 3 bases and J by 7 bases, with 13 bases between the two germline ends. Looked up from germline, CDR1 is SNHLY and CDR2 is FYNNEI. DNA of the CDR3: TGTGCCAGCAGTGATTCCCGGCGCGGAGAGCAGTACTTC. Its protein is CASSDSRRGEQYF.

This chain connects TRBV6-1 to TRBJ2-7, with 7 positions matching TRBD1. The V gene end was trimmed by 10 bases and the J gene end by 2 bases; junction bases not matched to a gene: 11. CDR1 and CDR2 (germline): MNHNS, SASEGT. The CDR3 runs to 14 residues. The DNA for the CDR3 is TGTGCCACCTCCAACTGGGACAGCACCTACGAGCAGTACTTC. Translated, it gives CATSNWDSTYEQYF.

This clone was detected a few times. V is TRBV2 and J is TRBJ1-1; D is perhaps TRBD1 (6 bases). There are 15 residues in the CDR3. Germline CDR1 SNHLY, CDR2 FYNNEI. V dropped 6 bases and J dropped 7 bases, with 21 bases sitting between them. The CDR3 sequence is CASSPRLGAGGEAFF. In DNA form, the CDR3 reads TGTGCCAGCAGCCCGAGACTGGGGGCGGGTGGTGAAGCTTTCTTT.

This clone was seen more than once but under ten times. The CDR3 loop is CAWSVLAGYNEQFF. The CDR3 bases are TGTGCCTGGAGTGTACTAGCGGGGTACAATGAGCAGTTCTTC. This chain links TRBV30 with TRBJ2-1; 10 bases line up with TRBD2. The CDR3 consists of 14 residues. CDR1 GTSNPN and CDR2 SVGIG come from the germline V gene (reference sequence). Trimming removed 0 bases from V and 4 bases from J; junction bases left unmatched: 0.

In this sample, this clone turned up once. This sequence joins TRBV11-3 and TRBJ2-7, with D possibly matching TRBD1 (7 bases). From germline, CDR1 is SGHNT and CDR2 YENEEA. This CDR3 contains 13 residues. Trimming pared 8 bases from V and 4 bases from J, leaving 15 bases between. The CDR3 reads CASAKGGQYEQYF. For the CDR3, the DNA is TGTGCCAGCGCGAAGGGGGGACAGTACGAGCAGTACTTC.

The J gene is TRBJ2-7, the V gene TRBV10-3; the D gene could be TRBD1 or TRBD2 (5 bases each). Germline-derived CDR1 and CDR2 are ENHRY and SYGVKD. This CDR3 spans 15 amino acids. V gave up 6 bases and J gave up 5 bases, with 20 bases separating them. CDR3: CAIRGDRGPLDEQYF. CDR3 sequence (DNA): TGTGCCATCAGGGGGGACCGCGGCCCTCTAGACGAGCAGTACTTC.

This rearrangement joins TRBV11-2 to TRBJ1-6, with 7 nucleotides matching TRBD1. The germline V gene encodes CDR1 SGHAT and CDR2 FQNNGV. This CDR3 has 16 amino acids. V dropped 0 bases and J dropped 10; count of bases not matched to a gene: 9. The CDR3 nucleotides are TGTGCCAGCAGCTTAGACTTTACAGGGGAGAGGTCACCCCTCCACTTT. Protein sequence: CASSLDFTGERSPLHF.

The J gene is TRBJ1-2, the V gene TRBV5-6; D perhaps matches TRBD1 (5 bases). CDR1 and CDR2 (germline): SGHDT, YYEEEE. This CDR3 is 15 amino acids long. The V end was cut by 0 bases, the J end by 1 base, with 10 bases between. The CDR3, as DNA: TGTGCCAGCAGCTTGGAGGGGCAAAATAACTATGGCTACACCTTC. As protein: CASSLEGQNNYGYTF.

The chain couples TRBV30 to TRBJ2-5; possible D gene TRBD1, 7 bases. Per germline, CDR1 GTSNPN and CDR2 SVGIG (reference sequence). V was cut by 2 bases and J by 4 bases, with 14 bases left in between. The length of the CDR3 is 14 residues. The CDR3 region is CAWSQEGAGETQYF. The CDR3 DNA follows: TGTGCCTGGAGTCAGGAGGGGGCCGGAGAGACCCAGTACTTC.

CDR3 region: CASSPIPVTMNTEAFF. The DNA of the CDR3 is TGTGCCAGCTCACCAATCCCAGTGACTATGAACACTGAAGCTTTCTTT. The chain uses TRBV18 and TRBJ1-1; D not resolved. V lost 2 bases and J lost 0, with 13 bases in between. Germline assignment: CDR1 KGHSH and CDR2 LQKENI. The CDR3 length is 16 residues.